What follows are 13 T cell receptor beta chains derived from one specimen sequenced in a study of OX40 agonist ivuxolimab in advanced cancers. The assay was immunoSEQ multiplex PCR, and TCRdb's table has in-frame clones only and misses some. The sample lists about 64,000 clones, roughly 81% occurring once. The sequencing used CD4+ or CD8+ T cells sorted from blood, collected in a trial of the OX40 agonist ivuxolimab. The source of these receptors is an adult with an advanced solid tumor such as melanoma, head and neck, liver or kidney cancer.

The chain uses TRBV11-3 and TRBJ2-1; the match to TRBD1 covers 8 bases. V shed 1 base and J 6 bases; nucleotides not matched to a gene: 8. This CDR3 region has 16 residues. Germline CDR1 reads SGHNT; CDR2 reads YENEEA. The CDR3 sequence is CASSLGRGLGGNEQFF. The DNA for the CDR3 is TGTGCCAGCAGCTTAGGCAGGGGGCTAGGGGGCAATGAGCAGTTCTTC.

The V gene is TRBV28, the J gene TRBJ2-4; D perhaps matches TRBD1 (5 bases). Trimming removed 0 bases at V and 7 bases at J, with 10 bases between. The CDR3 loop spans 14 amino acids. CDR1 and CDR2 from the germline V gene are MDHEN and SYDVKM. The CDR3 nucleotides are TGTGCCAGCAGTTTATGGGCCCAGGGTAACATTCAGTACTTC. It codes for CASSLWAQGNIQYF. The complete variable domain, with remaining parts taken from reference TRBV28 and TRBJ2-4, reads DVKVTQSSRYLVKRTGEKVFLECVQDMDHENMFWYRQDPGLGLRLIYFSYDVKMKEKGDIPEGYSVSREKKERFSLILESASTNQTSMYLCASSLWAQGNIQYFGAGTRLSVL.

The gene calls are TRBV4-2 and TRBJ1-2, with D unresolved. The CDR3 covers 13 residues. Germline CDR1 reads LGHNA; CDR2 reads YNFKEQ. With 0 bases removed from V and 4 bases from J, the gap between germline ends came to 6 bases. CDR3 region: CASSQEIAYGYTF. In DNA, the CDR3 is TGTGCCAGCAGCCAAGAAATAGCCTATGGCTACACCTTC.

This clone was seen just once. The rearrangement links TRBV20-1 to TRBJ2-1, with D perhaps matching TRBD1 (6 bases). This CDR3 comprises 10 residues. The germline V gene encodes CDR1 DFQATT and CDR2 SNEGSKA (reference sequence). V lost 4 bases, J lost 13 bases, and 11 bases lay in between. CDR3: CSAKGGRQFF. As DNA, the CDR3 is TGCAGTGCTAAAGGGGGAAGACAGTTCTTC.

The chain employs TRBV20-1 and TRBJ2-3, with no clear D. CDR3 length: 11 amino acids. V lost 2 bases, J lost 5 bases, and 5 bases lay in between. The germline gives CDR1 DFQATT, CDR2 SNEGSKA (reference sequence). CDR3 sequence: CSARREDTQYF. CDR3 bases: TGCAGTGCTAGACGAGAAGATACGCAGTATTTT.

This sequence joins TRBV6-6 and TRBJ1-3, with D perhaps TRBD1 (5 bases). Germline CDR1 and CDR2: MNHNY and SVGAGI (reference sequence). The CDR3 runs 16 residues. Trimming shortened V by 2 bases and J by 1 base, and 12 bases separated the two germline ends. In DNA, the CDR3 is TGTGCCAGCAGTTACCCGGGGGGGGGTTCTGGAAACACCATATATTTT. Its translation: CASSYPGGGSGNTIYF.

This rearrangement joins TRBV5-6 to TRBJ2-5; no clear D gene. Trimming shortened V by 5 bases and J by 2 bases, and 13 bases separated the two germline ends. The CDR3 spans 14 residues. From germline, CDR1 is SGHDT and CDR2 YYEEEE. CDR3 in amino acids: CASSPTDLQETQYF. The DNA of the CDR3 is TGTGCCAGCAGTCCGACCGATCTTCAAGAGACCCAGTACTTC.

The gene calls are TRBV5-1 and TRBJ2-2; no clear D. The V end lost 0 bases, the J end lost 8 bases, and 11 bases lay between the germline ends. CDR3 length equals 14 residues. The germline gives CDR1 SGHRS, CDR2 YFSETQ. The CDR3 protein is CASSLVVSLGELFF. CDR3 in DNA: TGCGCCAGCAGCTTGGTTGTGAGTCTAGGGGAGCTGTTTTTT.

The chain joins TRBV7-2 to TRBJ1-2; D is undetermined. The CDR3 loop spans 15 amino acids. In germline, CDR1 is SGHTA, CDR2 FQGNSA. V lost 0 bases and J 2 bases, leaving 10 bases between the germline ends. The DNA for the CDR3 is TGTGCCAGCAGCTTAGCGACCGGAGTAAACTATGGCTACACCTTC. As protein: CASSLATGVNYGYTF.

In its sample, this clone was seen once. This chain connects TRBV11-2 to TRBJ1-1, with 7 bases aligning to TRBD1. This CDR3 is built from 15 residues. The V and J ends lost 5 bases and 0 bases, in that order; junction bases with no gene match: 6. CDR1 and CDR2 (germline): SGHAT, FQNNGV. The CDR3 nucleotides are TGTGCCAGCAGCCCAACCGGGACAGTGAACACTGAAGCTTTCTTT. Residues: CASSPTGTVNTEAFF. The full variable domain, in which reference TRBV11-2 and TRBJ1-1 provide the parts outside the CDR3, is EAGVAQSPRYKIIEKRQSVAFWCNPISGHATLYWYQQILGQGPKLLIQFQNNGVVDDSQLPKDRFSAERLKGVDSTLKIQPAKLEDSAVYLCASSPTGTVNTEAFFGQGTRLTVV.

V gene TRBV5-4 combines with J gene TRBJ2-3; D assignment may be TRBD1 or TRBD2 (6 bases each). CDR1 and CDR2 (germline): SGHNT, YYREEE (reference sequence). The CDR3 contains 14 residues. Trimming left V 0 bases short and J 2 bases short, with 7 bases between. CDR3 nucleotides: TGTGCCAGCAGCTTGGGGGGGGCCACAGATACGCAGTATTTT. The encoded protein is CASSLGGATDTQYF.

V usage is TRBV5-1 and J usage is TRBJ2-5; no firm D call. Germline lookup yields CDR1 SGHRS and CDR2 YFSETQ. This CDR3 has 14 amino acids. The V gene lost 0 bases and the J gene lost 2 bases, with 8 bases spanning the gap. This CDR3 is CASSLDLGQETQYF. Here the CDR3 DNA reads TGCGCCAGCAGCTTGGATTTGGGTCAAGAGACCCAGTACTTC. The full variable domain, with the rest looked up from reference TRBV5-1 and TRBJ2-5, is KAGVTQTPRYLIKTRGQQVTLSCSPISGHRSVSWYQQTPGQGLQFLFEYFSETQRNKGNFPGRFSGRQFSNSRSEMNVSTLELGDSALYLCASSLDLGQETQYFGPGTRLLVL.

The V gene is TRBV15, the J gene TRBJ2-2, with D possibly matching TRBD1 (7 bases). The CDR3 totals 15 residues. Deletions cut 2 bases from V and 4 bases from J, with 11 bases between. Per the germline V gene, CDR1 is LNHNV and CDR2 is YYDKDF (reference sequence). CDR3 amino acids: CATSRQGGSTGELFF. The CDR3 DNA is TGTGCCACCAGCAGACAGGGGGGTAGCACCGGGGAGCTGTTTTTT.